The next 20 T cell receptor beta chains were all read from a single sample in a study of T cell repertoires in cytomegalovirus infection. A single record per CDR3 protein comes from TCRdb applying MiXCR to the reads. The sample holds around 200,000 distinct CDR3 sequences, 38% seen once. Their antigen targets remain unknown. Source: CD8+ T cells from cultured PBMCs, taken from culture after CMV antigen stimulation. The receptors were gathered from a human donor in good health (CMV status not recorded). Some clones in this sample may be carry-over from other donors' samples.

The chain joins TRBV5-6 to TRBJ2-3; 8 nucleotides line up with TRBD1. With V trimmed by 4 bases and J by 2 bases, 6 bases remained unmatched. This CDR3 is built from 15 residues. Germline V lookup: CDR1 SGHDT, CDR2 YYEEEE. CDR3: CASSRDRTFTDTQYF. The CDR3 DNA reads as TGTGCCAGCAGCCGGGACAGGACATTCACAGATACGCAGTATTTT.

The rearrangement uses TRBV7-6 and TRBJ1-1; D gene uncertain. Germline-derived CDR1 and CDR2 are SGHVS and FNYEAQ. The CDR3 runs to 12 residues. The ends were cut back, 2 bases at V and 4 bases at J, with 5 bases in the middle. CDR3 sequence: CASSLTPTEAFF. The CDR3, as DNA: TGTGCCAGCAGCTTAACCCCCACTGAAGCTTTCTTT.

The rearrangement links TRBV5-1 to TRBJ1-2; D unclear. CDR1 and CDR2 (germline): SGHRS, YFSETQ. The germline V and J ends were trimmed by 4 bases and 7 bases, with 8 bases remaining between them. The CDR3 runs 11 residues. The DNA for the CDR3 is TGCGCCAGCAGCGAGTCGGGTGGCTACACCTTC. Translated: CASSESGGYTF.

This clonotype was counted at least ten times. V usage is TRBV7-9 and J usage is TRBJ2-1, with 9 bases lining up with TRBD2. The CDR3 totals 16 residues. V lost 6 bases and J lost 0; bases outside the gene matches: 6. Germline loops: CDR1 SEHNR, CDR2 FQNEAQ (reference sequence). CDR3 sequence (DNA): TGTGCCAGCAGTGGAAGGACTAGCGTCTCCTACAATGAGCAGTTCTTC. Protein sequence: CASSGRTSVSYNEQFF.

The chain uses TRBV7-6 and TRBJ2-5; 12 nucleotides agree with TRBD1. The CDR3 spans 16 residues. V lost 5 bases to trimming and J lost 5 bases; unmatched junction nucleotides: 9. Germline V lookup: CDR1 SGHVS, CDR2 FNYEAQ. The CDR3 DNA sequence: TGTGCCAGCAGCACCCGGGACAGGGGGCCTAGGGAGACCCAGTACTTC. As protein: CASSTRDRGPRETQYF. The whole variable domain, filled in from reference TRBV7-6 and TRBJ2-5, reads GAGVSQSPRYKVTKRGQDVALRCDPISGHVSLYWYRQALGQGPEFLTYFNYEAQQDKSGLPNDRFSAERPEGSISTLTIQRTEQRDSAMYRCASSTRDRGPRETQYFGPGTRLLVL.

This clonotype was counted many times. CDR3 sequence: CASSPRGSGNTIYF. CDR3 coding DNA: TGTGCCAGCAGCCCCAGGGGGTCTGGAAACACCATATATTTT. J is TRBJ1-3 and V is TRBV7-2, with TRBD1 identical over 7 bases. The junction had 2 bases not matched to a gene; V was cut back by 5 bases and J by 1 base. The CDR3 is 14 amino acids. The germline V gene has CDR1 SGHTA and CDR2 FQGNSA.

In this sample, this clonotype turned up once. V and J are TRBV28 and TRBJ1-5, with D unresolved. Trimming stripped 6 bases from V and 5 bases from J, with 14 bases between. The length of the CDR3 is 14 residues. CDR1 is MDHEN, CDR2 SYDVKM, per germline. CDR3 region: CASSFTETDQPQHF. In DNA form, the CDR3 reads TGTGCCAGCAGCTTTACTGAGACCGATCAGCCCCAGCATTTT.

V and J are TRBV30 and TRBJ1-5; TRBD1 is a possible D gene (5 bases). V was trimmed by 1 base and J by 5 bases, leaving 12 bases between them. CDR1 is GTSNPN and CDR2 is SVGIG in the germline V gene (reference sequence). The CDR3 has 14 amino acids. The CDR3 DNA is TGTGCCTGGAGTGCCGGGGGGTCCGATCAGCCCCAGCATTTT. This sequence encodes CAWSAGGSDQPQHF.

The genes are TRBV7-6 and TRBJ2-1, with 13 bases identical to TRBD2. Germline CDR1 reads SGHVS; CDR2 reads FNYEAQ. The CDR3 is made up of 16 amino acids. V was pared by 5 bases and J by 3 bases, with 4 bases of the junction left unmatched. For the CDR3, the DNA is TGTGCCAGCAGCGCAGGACTAGCGGGAGTCTACAATGAGCAGTTCTTC. Translated, it gives CASSAGLAGVYNEQFF.

This chain joins TRBV6-2 or TRBV6-3 and TRBJ2-1; the D gene is possibly TRBD2 (5 bases). Trimming left V 6 bases short and J 8 bases short, with 14 bases between. This CDR3 region has 13 residues. CDR1 is MNHEY and CDR2 is SVGEGT in the germline V gene. The CDR3 region is CASRVPGGDEQFF. CDR3 in DNA: TGTGCCAGCAGGGTGCCCGGAGGTGATGAGCAGTTCTTC.

In its sample, this clonotype was seen many times. A junction boundary mismatches the germline segment, possibly from a read error. CDR3 sequence reads: CASSLSSDRDQETPYF. CDR3 sequence (DNA): TGCGCCAGCAGCTTGTCTTCTGACAGGGACCAAGAGACCCCGTACTTC. The chain uses TRBV5-1 and TRBJ2-5; 7 bases line up with TRBD1. The CDR3 covers 16 residues. Germline CDR1 SGHRS, CDR2 YFSETQ.

This rearrangement joins TRBV15 to TRBJ2-3; 8 nucleotides agree with TRBD2. Germline loops: CDR1 LNHNV, CDR2 YYDKDF (reference sequence). There are 16 residues in the CDR3. V trimming: 6 bases; J trimming: 0 bases; junction bases outside the gene matches: 8. Here the CDR3 DNA reads TGTGCCACCAGTAGCGGGACGGAATCTAGCACAGATACGCAGTATTTT. It is translated as CATSSGTESSTDTQYF.

This chain uses TRBV9 with TRBJ2-7, with D perhaps TRBD1 or TRBD2 (5 bases each). The CDR3 has 15 amino acids. Trimming took off 2 bases at V and 4 bases at J, with 16 bases between the two ends. Per the germline V gene, CDR1 is SGDLS and CDR2 is YYNGEE. The CDR3 nucleotides read TGTGCCAGCAGCGTGGACTCAGGGACGGGTTACGAGCAGTACTTC. It yields the protein CASSVDSGTGYEQYF.

This clonotype was counted between two and nine times. This chain joins TRBV20-1 and TRBJ2-5, with D possibly being TRBD2 (6 bases). Trimming pared 0 bases from V and 4 bases from J, leaving 9 bases between. The CDR3 consists of 13 residues. CDR1 and CDR2 (germline): DFQATT, SNEGSKA (reference sequence). The CDR3 DNA follows: TGCAGTGCTAGAGAGATGGGGGGAGAGACCCAGTACTTC. Translated, it gives CSAREMGGETQYF.

This chain links TRBV27 with TRBJ1-1; D is perhaps TRBD1 (5 bases). Germline CDR1 is MNHEY and CDR2 is SMNVEV (reference sequence). V lost 5 bases to trimming and J lost 4 bases, with 17 bases between them. The CDR3 contains 15 residues. The CDR3 loop reads CASSPAGTRATEAFF. For the CDR3, the DNA is TGTGCCAGCAGTCCCGCCGGGACCCGGGCCACTGAAGCTTTCTTT.

This clonotype was recorded at least ten times. The chain links TRBV7-2 to TRBJ2-2, with D hard to call. This CDR3 region has 15 residues. V lost 4 bases and J 6 bases, leaving 15 bases between the germline ends. Germline lookup yields CDR1 SGHTA and CDR2 FQGNSA. The CDR3: CASSSPGTSPGELFF. CDR3 DNA sequence: TGTGCCAGCAGCTCACCGGGCACATCGCCCGGGGAGCTGTTTTTT.

This CDR3 reads CAWSARTGRTEAFF. The CDR3 DNA follows: TGTGCCTGGAGTGCTAGGACAGGAAGGACTGAAGCTTTCTTT. The rearrangement links TRBV30 to TRBJ1-1; 7 nucleotides line up with TRBD1. Germline V gene data show CDR1 as GTSNPN and CDR2 as SVGIG (reference sequence). J lost 5 bases, V lost 1 base, and 7 bases had no gene match. This CDR3 has 14 amino acids.

The chain employs TRBV18 and TRBJ2-7, with TRBD2 matching over 12 bases. The CDR3 is 15 amino acids. From germline, CDR1 is KGHSH and CDR2 LQKENI. V was pared by 4 bases and J by 5 bases, with 6 bases of the junction left unmatched. In DNA, the CDR3 is TGTGCCAGCTCACGCCTGACTAGCGGGAGAGACGAGCAGTACTTC. Its translation: CASSRLTSGRDEQYF.

V usage is TRBV27 and J usage is TRBJ1-2; maybe TRBD1 (5 bases). This CDR3 is 13 amino acids long. V lost 6 bases, J lost 3 bases, and 11 bases lay in between. In germline, CDR1 is MNHEY, CDR2 SMNVEV (reference sequence). CDR3 protein: CASRGLPHYGYTF. CDR3 bases: TGTGCCAGCAGGGGGCTACCTCACTATGGCTACACCTTC.

J is TRBJ2-5 and V is TRBV7-2; 12 bases fit TRBD2. The V gene end was trimmed by 8 bases and the J gene end by 5 bases; junction bases not matched to a gene: 9. CDR1 is SGHTA and CDR2 is FQGNSA in the germline V gene. The CDR3 totals 15 residues. The DNA of the CDR3 is TGTGCCAGCGGGCCTAGCGGGAGGGTCGGTGAGACCCAGTACTTC. This sequence encodes CASGPSGRVGETQYF.